These 3 T cell receptor beta chains originate from one sample sequenced in a study of T cell responses to AZD1222 COVID-19 vaccine (dated by TCRdb to the early 2020s). In light of the paper, this sample's time point label describes: baseline before first vaccination. Preparation of the library involved the immunoSEQ multiplex PCR assay. TCRdb carries this immuneACCESS record with in-frame sequences only. Its versions omit some clonotypes, under half of them owing to an unresolved V gene in the studies checked, with the rest unexplained. This sample lists some 140,000 clones; 84% were detected once. The ten largest clones capture over 4% of the sample. This material consisted of peripheral blood, taken on day 0 of AZD1222 vaccination. All receptors derive from an adult in good health.

The CDR3 DNA reads as TGCGCCAGCAGCTTGGTGGGGATGTTGGAGGGGAAAGGTCCCGGGGAGCTGTTTTTT. As protein: CASSLVGMLEGKGPGELFF. V gene TRBV5-1 combines with J gene TRBJ2-2; TRBD2 might be the D (6 bases). The length of the CDR3 is 19 residues. Per the germline V gene, CDR1 is SGHRS and CDR2 is YFSETQ. V lost 0 bases and J lost 6, with 24 bases in between.

J is TRBJ1-2 and V is TRBV30; 9 bases fit TRBD1. The germline V gene encodes CDR1 GTSNPN and CDR2 SVGIG (reference sequence). Trimming took 3 bases from V and 5 from J; bases not matched to a gene: 4. This CDR3 comprises 13 residues. The CDR3 nucleotides are TGTGCCTGGAGCCGGGACAGGGTATATGGCTACACCTTC. It is translated as CAWSRDRVYGYTF.

The genes are TRBV7-2 and TRBJ2-2; D might be TRBD2 (5 bases). Trimming shortened V by 5 bases and J by 3 bases, and 16 bases separated the two germline ends. This CDR3 is 16 amino acids long. Germline loops: CDR1 SGHTA, CDR2 FQGNSA. CDR3 loop: CASSRVRAMDTGELFF. For the CDR3, the DNA is TGTGCCAGCAGCCGGGTGAGGGCGATGGACACCGGGGAGCTGTTTTTT.